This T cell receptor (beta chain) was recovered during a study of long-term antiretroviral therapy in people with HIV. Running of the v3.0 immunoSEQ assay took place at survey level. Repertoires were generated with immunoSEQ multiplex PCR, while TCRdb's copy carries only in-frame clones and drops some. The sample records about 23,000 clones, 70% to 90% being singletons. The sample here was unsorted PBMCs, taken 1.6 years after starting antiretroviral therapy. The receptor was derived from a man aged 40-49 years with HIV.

The CDR3 region has the DNA TGCGCCAGCAGCCTGTCTGTTTTGGGGGGGCAAGAGACCCAGTACTTC. It specifies CASSLSVLGGQETQYF. The rearrangement uses TRBV5-1 and TRBJ2-5, with TRBD2 matching 7 bases. V gave up 4 bases and J gave up 2 bases; unmatched junction bases: 11. Germline V gene sequence: CDR1 SGHRS, CDR2 YFSETQ. The CDR3 runs to 16 residues.